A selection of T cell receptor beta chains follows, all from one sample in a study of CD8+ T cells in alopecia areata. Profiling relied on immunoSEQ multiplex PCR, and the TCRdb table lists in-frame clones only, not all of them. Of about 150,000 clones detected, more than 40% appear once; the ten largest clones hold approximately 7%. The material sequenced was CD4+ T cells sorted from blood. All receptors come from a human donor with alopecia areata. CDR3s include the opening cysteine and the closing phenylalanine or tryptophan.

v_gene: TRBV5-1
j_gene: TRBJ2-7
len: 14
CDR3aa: CASSGTGTAYEQYF

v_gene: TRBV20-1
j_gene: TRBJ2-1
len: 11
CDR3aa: CSARSDNEQFF

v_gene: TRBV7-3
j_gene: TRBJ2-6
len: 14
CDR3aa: CASSQSSGANVLTF

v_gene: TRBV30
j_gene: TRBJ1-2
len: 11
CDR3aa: CAWSVRYGYTF

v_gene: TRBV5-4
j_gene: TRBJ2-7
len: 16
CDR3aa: CASSRRTSGISYEQYF

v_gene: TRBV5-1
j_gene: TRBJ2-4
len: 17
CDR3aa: CASSLEGPALAKNIQYF

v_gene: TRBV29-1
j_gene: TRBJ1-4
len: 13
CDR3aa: CSAEGRIGEKLFF

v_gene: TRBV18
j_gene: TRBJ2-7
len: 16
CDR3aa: CASSHDTSGDSYEQYF

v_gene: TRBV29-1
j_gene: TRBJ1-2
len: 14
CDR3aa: CSVGWRETAVGYTF

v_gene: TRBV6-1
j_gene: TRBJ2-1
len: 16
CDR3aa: CASSVLLAGAVNEQFF

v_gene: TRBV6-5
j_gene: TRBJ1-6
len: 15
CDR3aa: CASSYRSVNNSPLHF

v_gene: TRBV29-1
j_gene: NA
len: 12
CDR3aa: CSVGVGGYEQYF

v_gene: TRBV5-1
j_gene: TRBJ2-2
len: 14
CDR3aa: CASSLAENTGELFF

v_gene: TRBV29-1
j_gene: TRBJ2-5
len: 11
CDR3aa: CTSREGETQYF

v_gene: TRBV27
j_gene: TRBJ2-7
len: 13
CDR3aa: CASSLNRGYEQYF

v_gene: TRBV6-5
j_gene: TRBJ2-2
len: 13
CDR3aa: CASSRTGTGELFF

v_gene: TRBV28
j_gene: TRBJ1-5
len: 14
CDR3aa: CASSLWTVNQPQHF

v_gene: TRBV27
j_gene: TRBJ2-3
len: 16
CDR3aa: CASSTKMGTVPDTQYF

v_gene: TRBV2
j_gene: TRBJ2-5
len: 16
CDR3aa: CASSVLAGGPTETQYF

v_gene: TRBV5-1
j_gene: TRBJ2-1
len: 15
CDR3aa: CASSSVTGDRDEQFF

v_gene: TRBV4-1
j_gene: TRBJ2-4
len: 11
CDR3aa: CASSQDTSLHF

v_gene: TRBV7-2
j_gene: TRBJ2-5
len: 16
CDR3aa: CASSLASGHGEETQYF

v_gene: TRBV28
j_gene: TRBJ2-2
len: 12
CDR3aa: CASFVRTGELFF

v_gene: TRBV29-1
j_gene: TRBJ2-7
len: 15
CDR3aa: CSVKGLAGGIYEQYF

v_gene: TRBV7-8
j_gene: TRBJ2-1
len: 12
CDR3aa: CASSDIYNEQFF

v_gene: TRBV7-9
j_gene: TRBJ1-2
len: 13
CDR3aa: CASSWAGAYGYTF

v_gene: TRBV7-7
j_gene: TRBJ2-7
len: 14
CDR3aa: CASSLAPGAVEQYF

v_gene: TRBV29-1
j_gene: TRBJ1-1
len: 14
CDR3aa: CSVAENPLFTEAFF

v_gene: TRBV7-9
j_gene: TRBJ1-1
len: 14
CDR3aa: CASSSWTENTEAFF

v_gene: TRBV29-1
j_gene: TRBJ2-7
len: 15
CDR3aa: CSVKRSGTNSYEQYF

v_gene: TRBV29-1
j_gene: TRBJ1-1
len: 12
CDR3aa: CSVGRGNTEAFF

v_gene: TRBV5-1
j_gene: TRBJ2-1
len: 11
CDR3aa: CASSFNNEQFF

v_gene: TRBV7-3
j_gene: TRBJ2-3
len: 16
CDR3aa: CASSLNAPRNGDTQYF

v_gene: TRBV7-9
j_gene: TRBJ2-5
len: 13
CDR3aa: CASSLGGQETQYF

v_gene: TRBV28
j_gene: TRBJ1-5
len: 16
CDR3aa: CASSGAGRGVNQPQHF

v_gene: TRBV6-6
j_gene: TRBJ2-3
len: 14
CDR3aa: CASSIAGSTDTQYF

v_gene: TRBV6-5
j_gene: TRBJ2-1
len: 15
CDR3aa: CASRGTSGGHNEQFF

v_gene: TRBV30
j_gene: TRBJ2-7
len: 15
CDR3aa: CAWSRWGGSSYEQYF

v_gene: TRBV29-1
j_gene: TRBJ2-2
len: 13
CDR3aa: CSVEGYRTGELFF

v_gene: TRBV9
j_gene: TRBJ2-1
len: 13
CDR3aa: CASSVATYNEQFF

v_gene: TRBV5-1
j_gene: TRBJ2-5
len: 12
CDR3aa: CASSTAGLPEYF

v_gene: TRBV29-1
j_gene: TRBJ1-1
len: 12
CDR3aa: CSVVGIVTEAFF

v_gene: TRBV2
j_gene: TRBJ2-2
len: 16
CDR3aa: CASSEGLAGHTGELFF

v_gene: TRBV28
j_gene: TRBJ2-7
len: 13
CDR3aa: CASGLAGVYEQYF

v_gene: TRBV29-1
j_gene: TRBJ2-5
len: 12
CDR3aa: CSVVAGGETQYF

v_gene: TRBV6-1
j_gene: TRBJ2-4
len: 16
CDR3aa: CASSELWLAGKNIQYF

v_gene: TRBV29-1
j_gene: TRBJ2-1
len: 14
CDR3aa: CSVEGGGRRDEQFF

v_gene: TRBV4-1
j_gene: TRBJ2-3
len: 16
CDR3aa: CASSQSGTPKANTQYF

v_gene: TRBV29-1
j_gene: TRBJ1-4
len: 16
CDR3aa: CSVGQAVGATNEKLFF

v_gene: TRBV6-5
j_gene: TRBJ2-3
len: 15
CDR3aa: CASSPTRALEDTQYF

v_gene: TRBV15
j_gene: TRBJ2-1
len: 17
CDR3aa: CATSRERGLGSYNEQFF

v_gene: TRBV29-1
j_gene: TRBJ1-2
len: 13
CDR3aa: CSVEGSGGYGYTF

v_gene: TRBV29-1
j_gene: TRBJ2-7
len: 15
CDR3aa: CSVEDGAGNVYEQYF

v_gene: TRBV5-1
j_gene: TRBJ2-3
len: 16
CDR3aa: CASSLDGLAGGDTQYF